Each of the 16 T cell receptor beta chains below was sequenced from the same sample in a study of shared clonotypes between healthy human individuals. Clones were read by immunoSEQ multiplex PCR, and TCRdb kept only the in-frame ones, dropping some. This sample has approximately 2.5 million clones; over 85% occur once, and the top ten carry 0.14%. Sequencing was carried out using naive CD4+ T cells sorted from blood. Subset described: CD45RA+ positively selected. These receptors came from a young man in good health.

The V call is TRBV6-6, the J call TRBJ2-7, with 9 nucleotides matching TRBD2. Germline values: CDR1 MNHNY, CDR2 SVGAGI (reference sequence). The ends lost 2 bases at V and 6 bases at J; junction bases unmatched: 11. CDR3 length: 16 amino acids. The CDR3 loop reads CASSYPQGSGSPEQYF. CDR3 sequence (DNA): TGTGCCAGCAGTTACCCCCAGGGTAGCGGGAGCCCCGAGCAGTACTTC.

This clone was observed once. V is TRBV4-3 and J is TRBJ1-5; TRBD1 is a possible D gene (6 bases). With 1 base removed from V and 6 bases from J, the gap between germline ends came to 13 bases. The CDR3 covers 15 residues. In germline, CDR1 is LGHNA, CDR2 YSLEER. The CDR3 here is CASSQGLGARQPQHF. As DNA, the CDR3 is TGCGCCAGCAGCCAAGGATTGGGGGCGCGTCAGCCCCAGCATTTT.

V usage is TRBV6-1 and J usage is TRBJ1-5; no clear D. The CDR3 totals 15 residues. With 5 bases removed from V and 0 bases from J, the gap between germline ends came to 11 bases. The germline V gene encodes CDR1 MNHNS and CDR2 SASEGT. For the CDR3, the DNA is TGTGCCAGCAGTAAGGGCTTTAATAGCAATCAGCCCCAGCATTTT. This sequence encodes CASSKGFNSNQPQHF.

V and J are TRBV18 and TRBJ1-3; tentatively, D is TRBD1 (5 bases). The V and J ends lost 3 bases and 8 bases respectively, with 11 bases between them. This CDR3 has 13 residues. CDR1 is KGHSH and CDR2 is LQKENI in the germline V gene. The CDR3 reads CASSPYRDHTIYF. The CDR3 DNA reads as TGTGCCAGCTCACCGTATAGGGACCACACCATATATTTT.

CDR3 region: CASSPGLAFVNEQFF. The CDR3 DNA sequence: TGTGCCAGCAGCCCGGGACTAGCGTTCGTCAATGAGCAGTTCTTC. The chain carries TRBV5-8 and TRBJ2-1, with 10 bases identical to TRBD2. Germline V CDR1 and CDR2: SGHTS, YDEGEE. V lost 4 bases to trimming and J lost 6 bases; unmatched junction nucleotides: 7. The CDR3 consists of 15 residues.

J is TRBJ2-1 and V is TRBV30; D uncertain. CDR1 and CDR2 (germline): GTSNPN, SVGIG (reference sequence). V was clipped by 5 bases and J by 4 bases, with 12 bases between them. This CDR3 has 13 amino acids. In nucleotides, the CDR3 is TGTGCCTGGTCGTGGCTCGATTACAATGAGCAGTTCTTC. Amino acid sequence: CAWSWLDYNEQFF.

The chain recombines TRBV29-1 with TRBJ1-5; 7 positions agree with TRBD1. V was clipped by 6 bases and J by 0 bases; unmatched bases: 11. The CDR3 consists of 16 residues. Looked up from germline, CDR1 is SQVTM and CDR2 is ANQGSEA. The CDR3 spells CSVEEPTGNSNQPQHF. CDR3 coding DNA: TGCAGCGTCGAGGAACCGACAGGGAATAGCAATCAGCCCCAGCATTTT. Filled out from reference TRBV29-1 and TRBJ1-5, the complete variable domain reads SAVISQKPSRDICQRGTSLTIQCQVDSQVTMMFWYRQQPGQSLTLIATANQGSEATYESGFVIDKFPISRPNLTFSTLTVSNMSPEDSSIYLCSVEEPTGNSNQPQHFGDGTRLSIL.

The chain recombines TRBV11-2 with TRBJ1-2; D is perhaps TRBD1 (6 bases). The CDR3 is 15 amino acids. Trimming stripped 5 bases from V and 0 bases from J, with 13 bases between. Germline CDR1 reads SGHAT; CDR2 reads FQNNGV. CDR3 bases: TGTGCCAGCAGCACCTCGGACAGTGCTAACTATGGCTACACCTTC. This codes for CASSTSDSANYGYTF.

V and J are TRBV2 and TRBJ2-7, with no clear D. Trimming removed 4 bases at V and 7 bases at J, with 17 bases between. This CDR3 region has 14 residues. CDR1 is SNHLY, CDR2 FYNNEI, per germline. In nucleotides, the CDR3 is TGTGCCAGCAGTGGGGGATACCCAATCGGGGAGCAGTACTTC. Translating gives CASSGGYPIGEQYF.

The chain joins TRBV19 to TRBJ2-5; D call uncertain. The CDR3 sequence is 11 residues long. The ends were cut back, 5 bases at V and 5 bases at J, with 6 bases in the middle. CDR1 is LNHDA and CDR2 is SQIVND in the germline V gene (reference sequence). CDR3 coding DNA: TGTGCCAGTAGTCATTCGGAGACCCAGTACTTC. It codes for CASSHSETQYF.

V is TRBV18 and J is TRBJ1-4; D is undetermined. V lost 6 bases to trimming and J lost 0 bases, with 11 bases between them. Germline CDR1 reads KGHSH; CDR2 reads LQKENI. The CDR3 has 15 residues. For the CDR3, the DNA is TGTGCCAGCTCCCAAAATTGGGCAACTAATGAAAAACTGTTTTTT. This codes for CASSQNWATNEKLFF.

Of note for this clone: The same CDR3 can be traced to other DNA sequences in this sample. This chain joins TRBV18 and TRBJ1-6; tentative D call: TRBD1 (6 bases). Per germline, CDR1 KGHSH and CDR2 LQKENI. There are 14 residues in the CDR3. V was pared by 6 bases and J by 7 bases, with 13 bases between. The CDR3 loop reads CASSPGGENSPLHF. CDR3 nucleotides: TGTGCCAGCTCTCCTGGGGGCGAAAATTCACCCCTCCACTTT.

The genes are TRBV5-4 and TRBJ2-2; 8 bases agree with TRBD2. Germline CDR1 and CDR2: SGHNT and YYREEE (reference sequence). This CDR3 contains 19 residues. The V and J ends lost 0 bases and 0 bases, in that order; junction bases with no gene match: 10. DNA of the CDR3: TGTGCCAGCAGCTTGGGACCGGGAGGGCCGTTCGCGAACACCGGGGAGCTGTTTTTT. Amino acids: CASSLGPGGPFANTGELFF.

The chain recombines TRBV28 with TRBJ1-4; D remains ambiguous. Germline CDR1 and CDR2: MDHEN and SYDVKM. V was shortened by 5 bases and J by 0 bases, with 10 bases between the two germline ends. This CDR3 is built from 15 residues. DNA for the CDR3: TGTGCCAGCAGTGCCCCGTCTGCAACTAATGAAAAACTGTTTTTT. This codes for CASSAPSATNEKLFF.

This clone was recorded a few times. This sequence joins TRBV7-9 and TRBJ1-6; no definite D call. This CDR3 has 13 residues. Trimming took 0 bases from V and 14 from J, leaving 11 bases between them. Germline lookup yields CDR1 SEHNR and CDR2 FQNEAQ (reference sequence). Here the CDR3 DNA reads TGTGCCAGCAGCTTAGCGGGCGGGATCACCCTCCACTTT. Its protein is CASSLAGGITLHF.

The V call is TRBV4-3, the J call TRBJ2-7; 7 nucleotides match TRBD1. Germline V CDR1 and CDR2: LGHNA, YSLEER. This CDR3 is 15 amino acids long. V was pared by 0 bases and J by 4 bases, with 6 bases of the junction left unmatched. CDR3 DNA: TGCGCCAGCAGCCAAGAAAAAGGGGGCTCATACGAGCAGTACTTC. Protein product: CASSQEKGGSYEQYF.